The following is a T cell receptor (beta chain) sequence with its context. Its matching antigen is unknown. Amplification of TCR beta CDR3 regions used RNA as the template. The primer set for the first-round RT-PCR of the TCR CDR3 was HTBI. MiXCR, run by TCRdb on the multiplex PCR reads, gives a single entry per CDR3 protein. The sample has roughly 510,000 distinct CDR3 sequences, approximately 48% seen once. V lost 2 bases, J lost 2 bases, and 16 bases lay in between. CDR1 is DFQATT and CDR2 is SNEGSKA in the germline V gene (reference sequence). The CDR3 consists of 16 residues. This sample was included in a study of T cells in Graves' hyperthyroidism and ophthalmopathy. Overall study results and limits: Most clonotypes expanded in the thyroid (above 0.001) were also present in blood. Researchers report that a 13 V-J model separated ophthalmopathy from stable hyperthyroidism.

This TCR derives from an adult woman with Graves' disease, either hyperthyroidism or ophthalmopathy (not recorded which). V is TRBV20-1 and J is TRBJ1-5; possible D gene TRBD1, 5 bases. Sequenced material: peripheral blood or thyroid tissue (not recorded which). This CDR3 reads CSARRGGRGGNQPQHF. DNA for the CDR3: TGCAGTGCTAGAAGAGGCGGTCGGGGGGGCAATCAGCCCCAGCATTTT.